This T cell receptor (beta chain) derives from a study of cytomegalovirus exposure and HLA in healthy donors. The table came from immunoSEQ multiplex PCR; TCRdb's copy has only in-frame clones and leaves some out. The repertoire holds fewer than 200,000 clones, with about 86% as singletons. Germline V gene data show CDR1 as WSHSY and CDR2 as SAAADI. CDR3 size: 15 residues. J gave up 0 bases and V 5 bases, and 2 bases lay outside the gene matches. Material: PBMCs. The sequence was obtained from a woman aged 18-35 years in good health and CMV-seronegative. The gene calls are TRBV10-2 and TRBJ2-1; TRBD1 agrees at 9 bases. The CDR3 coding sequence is TGCGCCAGCAGTTTGACAGGGGGCTCCTACAATGAGCAGTTCTTC. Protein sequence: CASSLTGGSYNEQFF.